Below, one T cell receptor beta chain is given with its context. With 0 bases removed from V and 5 bases from J, the gap between germline ends came to 11 bases. CDR3 size: 14 residues. Germline V gene lookup returns CDR1 KGHSH and CDR2 LQKENI. This specimen belongs to a study of blood T cell repertoires in COVID-19. Method: immunoSEQ multiplex PCR; TCRdb's copy keeps in-frame clones and lacks some. The table lists roughly 60,000 clones, more than 65% of them singletons. What was sequenced was peripheral blood. The V call is TRBV18, the J call TRBJ2-7; a possible D gene is TRBD1 (5 bases). This clonotype was obtained from a woman aged 60-70 years with acute or convalescent COVID-19. The CDR3 DNA reads as TGTGCCAGCTCACCACCGGGGCGCAAGGACGAGCAGTACTTC. The encoded protein is CASSPPGRKDEQYF.